The subject of this entry is one T cell receptor beta chain. Its antigen is unknown. No much larger clonotype is one base removed from it; base qualities were not supplied. TCRbeta CDR3 regions were amplified from genomic DNA using the immunoSEQ Assay, a bias-controlled multiplex PCR. The paper's processing steps were these. The number of nucleated cells in each sample was estimated from the amplification of reference gene primers within the assay. Sequence reads were collapsed and filtered to measure the absolute abundance of every unique TCRbeta CDR3 rearrangement. Productive Simpson clonality was computed per sample as the square root of Simpson's diversity index over productive rearrangements. Entries here come from immuneACCESS through TCRdb and include only in-frame sequences with V and J called. Some clones fail to appear in such tables; in the studies checked, an unresolved V gene covers under half of the shortfall, and the cause of the remainder is unknown. V and J calls and clone size come straight from that table; D and trimming were deduced from the DNA. The sample has 90,000 to 120,000 clones on record, around nine tenths of them singletons. The ten biggest clones cover less than 1.5% of the sample.

The entry originates in a study of blood T cell repertoires in COVID-19 (dated by TCRdb to between 2020 and 2021). Study-level background: Samples from collaborators originated in the United States, Italy and Spain and spanned both the acute and convalescent phases of COVID-19. The material from the prospective study consisted of cDNA or gDNA derived from T cells, B-cell-depleted T cells, or PBMCs. The dataset comprised deeply sampled blood TCRbeta repertoires from subjects exposed to, actively infected with, or recovered from COVID-19. The repertoires were made available in a free public database intended to serve as a resource for research on the immune response to SARS-CoV-2. The samples were drawn from two sources: the first 160 participants of the ongoing ImmuneRACE study, and 1,000 to 1,500 subjects contributed by 6 global collaborators. Nearly every sample came with metadata listing a de-identified subject ID, COVID-19 status, age in years and sex. Where available, HLA class I and class II types were taken from metadata supplied by the sample provider and were not determined by assay-based typing.

Each collaborating institution followed its own protocols to collect whole blood in K2EDTA tubes. For TCRbeta analysis, collaborators shipped samples as frozen whole blood, isolated PBMCs, or DNA extracted from either of those sample types. The CDR3 has 14 amino acids, counting the end cysteine and phenylalanine. Here the CDR3 DNA is all that survives: 42 bases in frame from base 1. Trimming removed 9 bases from V and 3 bases from J, leaving 16 bases between the germline ends. CDR1 is given as KGHDR and CDR2 as SFDVKD, both from the germline V gene. What the study reported, not specific to this receptor: How much clinical and demographic metadata was included differed by source and by participant, and the metadata was provided uncurated.

This chain is built from TRBV24-1 and TRBJ2-5; TRBD1 is perhaps the D gene, given 6 matching bases. The material sequenced was peripheral blood. The origin of this receptor is a woman aged 25 to 45 with acute or convalescent COVID-19. CDR3 region: CATADSGHKETQYF. The DNA reads TGTGCCACCGCGGACTCGGGACATAAAGAGACCCAGTACTTC.